This T cell receptor beta chain was retrieved from a study of blood T cell repertoires in COVID-19. For the study at large: Both acute and convalescent COVID-19 samples were obtained from the United States, Italy and Spain. PBMCs, B-cell-depleted T cells, or T cells were the source of the cDNA or gDNA that made up the material.

From germline, CDR1 is MNHNY and CDR2 SVGAGI (reference sequence). The CDR3 totals 14 residues. Trimming pared 7 bases from V and 5 bases from J, leaving 17 bases between. In the original analysis: Estimation of nucleated cell counts was performed using reference gene primer amplification. Assay: immunoSEQ multiplex PCR; the TCRdb copy retains only in-frame clones and omits some. That table furnishes V, J and clone size, whereas the DNA furnished D and trimming. This table has about 130,000 clones, roughly 88% appearing once. The receptor comes from a woman of 80 years or more with acute or convalescent COVID-19. The chain is built from TRBV6-6 and TRBJ2-5; D might be TRBD2 (6 bases). The sample was peripheral blood. CDR3: CASTALAGYETQYF. In DNA form, the CDR3 reads TGTGCCAGCACCGCACTTGCGGGATATGAGACCCAGTACTTC.